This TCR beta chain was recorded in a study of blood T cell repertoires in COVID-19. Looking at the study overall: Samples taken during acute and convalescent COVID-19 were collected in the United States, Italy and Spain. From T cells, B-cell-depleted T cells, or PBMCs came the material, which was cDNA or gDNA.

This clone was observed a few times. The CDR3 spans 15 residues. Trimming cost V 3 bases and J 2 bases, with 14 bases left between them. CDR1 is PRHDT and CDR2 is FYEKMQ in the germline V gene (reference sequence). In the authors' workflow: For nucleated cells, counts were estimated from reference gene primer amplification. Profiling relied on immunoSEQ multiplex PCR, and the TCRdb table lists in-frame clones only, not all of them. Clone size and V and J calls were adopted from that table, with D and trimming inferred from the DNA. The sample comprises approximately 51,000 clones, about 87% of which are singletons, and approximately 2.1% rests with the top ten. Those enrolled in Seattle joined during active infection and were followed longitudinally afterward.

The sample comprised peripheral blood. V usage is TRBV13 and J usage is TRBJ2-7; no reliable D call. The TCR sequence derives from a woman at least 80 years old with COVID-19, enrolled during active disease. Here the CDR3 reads CASSFPSAGTYEQYF. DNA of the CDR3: TGTGCCAGCAGCTTCCCGTCGGCAGGTACCTACGAGCAGTACTTC.